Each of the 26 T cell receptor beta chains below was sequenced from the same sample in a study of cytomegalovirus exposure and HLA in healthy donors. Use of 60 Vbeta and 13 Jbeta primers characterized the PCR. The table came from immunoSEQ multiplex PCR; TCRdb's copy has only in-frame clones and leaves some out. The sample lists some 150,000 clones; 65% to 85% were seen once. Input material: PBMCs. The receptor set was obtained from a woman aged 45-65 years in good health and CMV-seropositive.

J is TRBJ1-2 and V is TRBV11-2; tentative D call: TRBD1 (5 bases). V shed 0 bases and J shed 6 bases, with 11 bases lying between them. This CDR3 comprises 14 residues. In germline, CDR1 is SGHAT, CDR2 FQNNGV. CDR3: CASSLERTGDGYTF. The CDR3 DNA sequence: TGTGCCAGCAGCTTAGAGCGGACGGGGGATGGCTACACCTTC.

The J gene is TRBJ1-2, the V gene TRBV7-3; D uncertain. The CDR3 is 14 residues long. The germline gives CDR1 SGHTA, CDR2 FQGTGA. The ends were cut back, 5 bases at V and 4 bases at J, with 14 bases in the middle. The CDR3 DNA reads TGTGCCAGCAGCCTAGAGGCGTCTAGCTATGGCTACACCTTC. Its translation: CASSLEASSYGYTF.

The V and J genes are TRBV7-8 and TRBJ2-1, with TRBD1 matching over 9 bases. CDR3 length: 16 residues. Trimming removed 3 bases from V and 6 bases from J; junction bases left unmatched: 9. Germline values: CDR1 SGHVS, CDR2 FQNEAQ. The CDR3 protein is CASSFPGTGIPNEQFF. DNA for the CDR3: TGTGCCAGCAGCTTCCCCGGGACAGGGATTCCCAATGAGCAGTTCTTC. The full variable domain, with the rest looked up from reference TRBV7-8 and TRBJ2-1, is GAGVSQSPRYKVAKRGQDVALRCDPISGHVSLFWYQQALGQGPEFLTYFQNEAQLDKSGLPSDRFFAERPEGSVSTLKIQRTQQEDSAVYLCASSFPGTGIPNEQFFGPGTRLTVL.

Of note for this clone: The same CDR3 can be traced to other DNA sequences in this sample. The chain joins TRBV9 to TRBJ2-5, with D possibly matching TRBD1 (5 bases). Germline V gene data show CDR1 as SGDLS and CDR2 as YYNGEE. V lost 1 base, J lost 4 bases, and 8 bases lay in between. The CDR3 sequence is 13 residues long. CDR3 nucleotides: TGTGCCAGCAGCGTAAGGGGTGGAGAGACCCAGTACTTC. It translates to CASSVRGGETQYF.

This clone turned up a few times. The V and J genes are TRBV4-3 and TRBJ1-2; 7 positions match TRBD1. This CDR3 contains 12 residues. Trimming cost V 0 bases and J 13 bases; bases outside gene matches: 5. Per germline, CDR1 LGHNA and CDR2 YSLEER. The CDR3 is CASSQEGRGRTF. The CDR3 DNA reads TGCGCCAGCAGCCAAGAGGGAAGGGGGCGCACCTTC.

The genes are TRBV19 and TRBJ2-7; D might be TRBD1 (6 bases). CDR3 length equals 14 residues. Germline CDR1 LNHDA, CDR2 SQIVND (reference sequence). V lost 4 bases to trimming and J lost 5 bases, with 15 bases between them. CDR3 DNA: TGTGCCAGTAGTAGGTTGGCAGGGGCAAACGAGCAGTACTTC. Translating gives CASSRLAGANEQYF. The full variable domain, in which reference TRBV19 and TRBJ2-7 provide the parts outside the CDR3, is DGGITQSPKYLFRKEGQNVTLSCEQNLNHDAMYWYRQDPGQGLRLIYYSQIVNDFQKGDIAEGYSVSREKKESFPLTVTSAQKNPTAFYLCASSRLAGANEQYFGPGTRLTVT.

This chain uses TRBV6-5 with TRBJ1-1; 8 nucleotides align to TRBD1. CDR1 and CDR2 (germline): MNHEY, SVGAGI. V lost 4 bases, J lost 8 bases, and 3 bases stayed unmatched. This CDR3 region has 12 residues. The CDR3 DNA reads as TGTGCCAGCAGTTCTCAGGGGGCAGAAGCTTTCTTT. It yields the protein CASSSQGAEAFF.

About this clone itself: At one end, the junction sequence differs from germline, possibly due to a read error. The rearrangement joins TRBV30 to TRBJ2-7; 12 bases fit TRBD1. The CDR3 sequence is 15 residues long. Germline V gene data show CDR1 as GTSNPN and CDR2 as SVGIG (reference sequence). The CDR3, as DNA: TGTGCCTGGAGTGCGGGGACAGGGGGCACCTACGGGCAGTACTTC. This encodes CAWSAGTGGTYGQYF. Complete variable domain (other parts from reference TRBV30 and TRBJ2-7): SQTIHQWPATLVQPVGSPLSLECTVEGTSNPNLYWYRQAAGRGLQLLFYSVGIGQISSEVPQNLSASRPQDRQFILSSKKLLLSDSGFYLCAWSAGTGGTYGQYFGPGTRLTVT.

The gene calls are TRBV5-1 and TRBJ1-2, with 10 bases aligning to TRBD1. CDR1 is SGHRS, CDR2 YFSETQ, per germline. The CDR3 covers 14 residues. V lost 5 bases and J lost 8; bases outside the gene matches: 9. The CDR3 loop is CASRDRQGAEGYTF. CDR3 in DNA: TGCGCCAGCAGGGATCGACAGGGGGCGGAAGGCTACACCTTC. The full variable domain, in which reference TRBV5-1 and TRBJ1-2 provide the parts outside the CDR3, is KAGVTQTPRYLIKTRGQQVTLSCSPISGHRSVSWYQQTPGQGLQFLFEYFSETQRNKGNFPGRFSGRQFSNSRSEMNVSTLELGDSALYLCASRDRQGAEGYTFGSGTRLTVV.

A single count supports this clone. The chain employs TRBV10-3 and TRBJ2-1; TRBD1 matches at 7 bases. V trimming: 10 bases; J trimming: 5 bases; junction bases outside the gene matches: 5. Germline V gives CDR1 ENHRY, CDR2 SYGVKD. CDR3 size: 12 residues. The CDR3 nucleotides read TGTGCCACATACAGGGGTGACAATGAGCAGTTCTTC. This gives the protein CATYRGDNEQFF.

The CDR3 here is CASSQDQGRREKLFF. CDR3 in DNA: TGTGCCAGCAGCCAAGATCAGGGGCGCCGCGAAAAACTGTTTTTT. The rearrangement uses TRBV4-2 and TRBJ1-4, with D possibly matching TRBD1 (6 bases). The V and J ends lost 0 bases and 8 bases respectively, with 13 bases between them. The V gene's germline CDR1 is LGHNA and CDR2 YNFKEQ. The CDR3 length is 15 residues.

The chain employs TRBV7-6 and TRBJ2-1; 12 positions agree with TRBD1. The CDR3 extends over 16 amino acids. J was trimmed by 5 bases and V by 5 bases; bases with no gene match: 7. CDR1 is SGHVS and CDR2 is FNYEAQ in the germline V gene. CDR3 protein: CASSTHGTGGHNEQFF. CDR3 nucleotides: TGTGCCAGCAGCACGCACGGGACAGGGGGCCACAATGAGCAGTTCTTC.

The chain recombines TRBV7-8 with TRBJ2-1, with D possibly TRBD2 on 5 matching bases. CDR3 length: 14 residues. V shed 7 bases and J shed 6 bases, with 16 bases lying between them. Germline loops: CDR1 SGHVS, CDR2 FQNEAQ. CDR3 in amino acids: CASTPGSAGNEQFF. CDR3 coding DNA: TGTGCCAGCACCCCGGGATCGGCGGGCAATGAGCAGTTCTTC.

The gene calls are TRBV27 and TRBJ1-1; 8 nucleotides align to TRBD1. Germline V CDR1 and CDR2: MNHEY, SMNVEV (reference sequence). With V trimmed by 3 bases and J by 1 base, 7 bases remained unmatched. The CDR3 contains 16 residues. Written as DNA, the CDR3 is TGTGCCAGCAGTTTCACCGGACAGGGCGGGAACACTGAAGCTTTCTTT. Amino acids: CASSFTGQGGNTEAFF.

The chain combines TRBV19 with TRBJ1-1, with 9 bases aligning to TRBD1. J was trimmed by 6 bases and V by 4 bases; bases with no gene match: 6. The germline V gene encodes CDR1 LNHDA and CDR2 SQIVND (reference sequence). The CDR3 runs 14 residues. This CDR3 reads CASSTTGGVAEAFF. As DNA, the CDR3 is TGTGCCAGTAGTACGACAGGGGGGGTGGCTGAAGCTTTCTTT. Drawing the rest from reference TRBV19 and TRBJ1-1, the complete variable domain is DGGITQSPKYLFRKEGQNVTLSCEQNLNHDAMYWYRQDPGQGLRLIYYSQIVNDFQKGDIAEGYSVSREKKESFPLTVTSAQKNPTAFYLCASSTTGGVAEAFFGQGTRLTVV.

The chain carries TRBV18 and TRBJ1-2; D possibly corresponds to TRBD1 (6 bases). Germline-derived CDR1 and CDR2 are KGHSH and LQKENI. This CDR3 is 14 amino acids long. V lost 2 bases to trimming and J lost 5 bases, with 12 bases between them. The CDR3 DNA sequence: TGTGCCAGCTCACCAGGGGCGCAGGGGTATGGCTACACCTTC. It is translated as CASSPGAQGYGYTF. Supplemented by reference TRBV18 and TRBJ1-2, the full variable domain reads NAGVMQNPRHLVRRRGQEARLRCSPMKGHSHVYWYRQLPEEGLKFMVYLQKENIIDESGMPKERFSAEFPKEGPSILRIQQVVRGDSAAYFCASSPGAQGYGYTFGSGTRLTVV.

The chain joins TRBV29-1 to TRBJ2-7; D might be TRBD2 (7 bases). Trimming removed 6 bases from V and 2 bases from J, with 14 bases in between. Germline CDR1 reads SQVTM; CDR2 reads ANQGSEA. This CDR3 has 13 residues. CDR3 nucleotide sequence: TGCAGCGTCCCAGGGGCGGGGGCCTACGAGCAGTACTTC. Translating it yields CSVPGAGAYEQYF.

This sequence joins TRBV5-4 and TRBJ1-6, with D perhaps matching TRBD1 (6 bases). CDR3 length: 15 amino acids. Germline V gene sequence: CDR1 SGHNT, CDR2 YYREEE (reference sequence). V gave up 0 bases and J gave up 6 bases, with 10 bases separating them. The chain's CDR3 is CASSLGTAFNSPLHF. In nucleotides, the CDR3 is TGTGCCAGCAGCTTGGGGACAGCCTTTAATTCACCCCTCCACTTT.

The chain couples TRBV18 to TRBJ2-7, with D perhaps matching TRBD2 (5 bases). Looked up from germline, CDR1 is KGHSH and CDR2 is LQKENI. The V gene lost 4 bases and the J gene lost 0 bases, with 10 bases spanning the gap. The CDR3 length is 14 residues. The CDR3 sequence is CASSRGQSSYEQYF. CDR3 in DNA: TGTGCCAGCTCACGCGGGCAGAGCTCCTACGAGCAGTACTTC.

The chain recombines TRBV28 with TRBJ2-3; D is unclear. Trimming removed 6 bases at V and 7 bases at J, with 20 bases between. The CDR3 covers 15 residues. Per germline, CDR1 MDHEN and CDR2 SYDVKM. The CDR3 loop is CASSPSGVERHTQYF. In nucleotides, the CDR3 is TGTGCCAGCAGCCCCAGTGGAGTCGAGCGTCATACGCAGTATTTT.

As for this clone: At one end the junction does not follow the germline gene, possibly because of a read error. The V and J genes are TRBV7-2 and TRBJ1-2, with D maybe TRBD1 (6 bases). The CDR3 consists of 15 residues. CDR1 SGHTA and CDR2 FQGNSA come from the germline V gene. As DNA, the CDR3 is TGTGCCGGCAGTCAAGGACGGGGGGCAGGGTATGGCTACACCTTC. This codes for CAGSQGRGAGYGYTF.

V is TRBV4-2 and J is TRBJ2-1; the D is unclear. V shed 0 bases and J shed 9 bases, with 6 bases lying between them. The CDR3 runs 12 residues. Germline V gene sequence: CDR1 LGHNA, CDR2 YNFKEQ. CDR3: CASSQDSGEQFF. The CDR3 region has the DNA TGTGCCAGCAGCCAAGATTCAGGTGAGCAGTTCTTC.

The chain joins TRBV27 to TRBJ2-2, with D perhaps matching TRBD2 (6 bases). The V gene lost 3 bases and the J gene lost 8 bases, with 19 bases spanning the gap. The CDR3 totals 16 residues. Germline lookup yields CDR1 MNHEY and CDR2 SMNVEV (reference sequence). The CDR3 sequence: CASSFQRANRGGELFF. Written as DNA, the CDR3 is TGTGCCAGCAGTTTTCAGCGGGCCAACCGGGGGGGGGAGCTGTTTTTT.

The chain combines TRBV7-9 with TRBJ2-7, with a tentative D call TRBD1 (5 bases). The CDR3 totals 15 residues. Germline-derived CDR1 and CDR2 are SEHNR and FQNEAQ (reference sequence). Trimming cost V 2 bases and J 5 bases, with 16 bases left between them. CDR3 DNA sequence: TGTGCCAGCAGCTTAAAAAACAGGTTGCACGACGAGCAGTACTTC. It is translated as CASSLKNRLHDEQYF.

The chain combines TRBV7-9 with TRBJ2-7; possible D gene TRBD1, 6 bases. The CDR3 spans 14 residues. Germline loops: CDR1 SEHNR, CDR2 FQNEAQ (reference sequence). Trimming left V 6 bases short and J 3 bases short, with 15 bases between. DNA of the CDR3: TGTGCCAGCAGTCCTCCGGGACATGTCTACGAGCAGTACTTC. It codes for CASSPPGHVYEQYF.

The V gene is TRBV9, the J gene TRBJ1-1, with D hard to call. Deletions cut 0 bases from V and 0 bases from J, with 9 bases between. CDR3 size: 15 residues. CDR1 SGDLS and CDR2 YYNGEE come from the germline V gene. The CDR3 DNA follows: TGTGCCAGCAGCGTAGAGAATGACATGAACACTGAAGCTTTCTTT. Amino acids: CASSVENDMNTEAFF. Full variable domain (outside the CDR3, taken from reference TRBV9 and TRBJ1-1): DSGVTQTPKHLITATGQRVTLRCSPRSGDLSVYWYQQSLDQGLQFLIQYYNGEERAKGNILERFSAQQFPDLHSELNLSSLELGDSALYFCASSVENDMNTEAFFGQGTRLTVV.